The 23 T cell receptor beta chains given below trace back to one sample, sequenced in a study of T cells in Graves' hyperthyroidism and ophthalmopathy. Authors of the study amplified TCR beta CDR3 regions from RNA transcripts. The HTBI set primed first-round TCR CDR3 RT-PCR. MiXCR, run by TCRdb on the multiplex PCR reads, gives a single entry per CDR3 protein. This sample has 750,000 to 950,000 distinct CDR3 sequences; over 35% occur once, and the top ten carry about 8.9%. Sequencing was performed on blood. The receptors stem from a young man with Graves' hyperthyroidism.

This clonotype was recorded at least ten times. CDR3 in DNA: TGCAGCGTGGACAGGGTTGGCTCCTACGAGCAGTACTTC. It is translated as CSVDRVGSYEQYF. The chain recombines TRBV29-1 with TRBJ2-7; TRBD1 matches at 8 bases. Trimming removed 6 bases from V and 0 bases from J; junction bases left unmatched: 4. This CDR3 region has 13 residues. The germline gives CDR1 SQVTM, CDR2 ANQGSEA.

This clonotype showed up many times. The V gene is TRBV20-1, the J gene TRBJ1-5, with D uncertain. CDR1 is DFQATT, CDR2 SNEGSKA, per germline (reference sequence). The length of the CDR3 is 16 residues. V was cut by 0 bases and J by 7 bases, with 19 bases left in between. Written as DNA, the CDR3 is TGCAGTGCTAGAGACTCATCTGGTAAGGGTAACCAGCCCCAGCATTTT. Translation: CSARDSSGKGNQPQHF.

The chain uses TRBV28 and TRBJ1-1, with 8 bases fitting TRBD1. The CDR3 is 11 amino acids. The junction had 6 bases not matched to a gene; V was cut back by 7 bases and J by 11 bases. Looked up from germline, CDR1 is MDHEN and CDR2 is SYDVKM. The CDR3 sequence is CASTLTGAAFF. In nucleotides, the CDR3 is TGTGCCAGCACGCTGACAGGGGCTGCTTTCTTT.

This clonotype appeared many times. The J gene is TRBJ2-7, the V gene TRBV25-1, with 8 nucleotides matching TRBD1. This CDR3 comprises 14 residues. With V trimmed by 1 base and J by 3 bases, 2 bases remained unmatched. Germline V gene lookup returns CDR1 MGHDK and CDR2 SYGVNS. The CDR3 here is CASSESGQGYEQYF. Written as DNA, the CDR3 is TGTGCCAGCAGTGAATCTGGACAGGGCTACGAGCAGTACTTC.

Comment on this clonotype: A much larger clone is a single base away; this may be a read error. The CDR3 DNA sequence: TGTGCCAGCAGCTTAGGCCGCGGTGTCACCTTC. This codes for CASSLGRGVTF. The chain combines TRBV13 with TRBJ1-2, with D hard to call. Trimming took 0 bases from V and 13 from J, leaving 9 bases between them. Germline values: CDR1 PRHDT, CDR2 FYEKMQ (reference sequence). This CDR3 contains 11 residues.

In this sample, this clonotype turned up a few times. The chain uses TRBV20-1 and TRBJ2-7; D possibly corresponds to TRBD2 (7 bases). The germline V gene has CDR1 DFQATT and CDR2 SNEGSKA (reference sequence). This CDR3 contains 12 residues. Trimming took off 6 bases at V and 6 bases at J, with 15 bases between the two ends. DNA for the CDR3: TGCAGTGCCATTCACAGGGAGGGCGAGCAGTACTTC. Its translation is CSAIHREGEQYF.

The DNA for the CDR3 is TGTGCCAGCAGTGAAGAGGGGTCCTTCTACTACGAGCAGTACTTC. This gives the protein CASSEEGSFYYEQYF. The V call is TRBV6-1, the J call TRBJ2-7; possibly TRBD1 for D (5 bases). CDR3 length: 15 residues. The V end lost 1 base, the J end lost 3 bases, and 13 bases lay between the germline ends. CDR1 is MNHNS and CDR2 is SASEGT in the germline V gene.

The chain carries TRBV19 and TRBJ1-6, with D perhaps TRBD1 (6 bases). This CDR3 contains 15 residues. Germline V gene sequence: CDR1 LNHDA, CDR2 SQIVND (reference sequence). The germline V and J ends were trimmed by 5 bases and 19 bases, with 27 bases remaining between them. CDR3 sequence reads: CASSAMEGGGSPPHF. The CDR3 DNA reads TGTGCCAGTAGTGCAATGGAGGGGGGCGGCTCACCCCCTCACTTT.

The genes are TRBV13 and TRBJ1-1, with no clear D. Trimming shortened V by 4 bases and J by 1 base, and 13 bases separated the two germline ends. The CDR3 sequence is 15 residues long. Per the germline V gene, CDR1 is PRHDT and CDR2 is FYEKMQ (reference sequence). The CDR3 region is CASSSSGYQNTEAFF. The CDR3 DNA reads as TGTGCCAGCAGCTCTTCCGGGTATCAGAACACTGAAGCTTTCTTT. Filled out from reference TRBV13 and TRBJ1-1, the complete variable domain reads AAGVIQSPRHLIKEKRETATLKCYPIPRHDTVYWYQQGPGQDPQFLISFYEKMQSDKGSIPDRFSAQQFSDYHSELNMSSLELGDSALYFCASSSSGYQNTEAFFGQGTRLTVV.

The J gene is TRBJ1-4, the V gene TRBV11-2; D might be TRBD1 (5 bases). V was trimmed by 4 bases and J by 6 bases, leaving 12 bases between them. The germline V gene has CDR1 SGHAT and CDR2 FQNNGV. This CDR3 is built from 14 residues. Here the CDR3 DNA reads TGTGCCAGCAGCTATCCCATGACAGATGAAAAACTGTTTTTT. Amino acids: CASSYPMTDEKLFF. Variable domain in full (rest from reference TRBV11-2 and TRBJ1-4): EAGVAQSPRYKIIEKRQSVAFWCNPISGHATLYWYQQILGQGPKLLIQFQNNGVVDDSQLPKDRFSAERLKGVDSTLKIQPAKLEDSAVYLCASSYPMTDEKLFFGSGTQLSVL.

This clonotype occurred many times. The chain employs TRBV15 and TRBJ1-3; the D is unclear. The CDR3 contains 15 residues. The V end was cut by 0 bases, the J end by 4 bases, with 10 bases between. CDR1 and CDR2 from the germline V gene are LNHNV and YYDKDF (reference sequence). The CDR3 DNA follows: TGTGCCACCAGCAGAGAGTTTGTGGGCGGAAACACCATATATTTT. It yields the protein CATSREFVGGNTIYF.

There are a few counts of this clonotype. The chain carries TRBV5-6 and TRBJ2-5, with TRBD1 matching 7 bases. Per the germline V gene, CDR1 is SGHDT and CDR2 is YYEEEE. The junction had 13 bases not matched to a gene; V was cut back by 4 bases and J by 4 bases. The CDR3 covers 16 residues. DNA of the CDR3: TGTGCCAGCAGCCTCGGGACAGAAGCAATCACAGAGACCCAGTACTTC. The encoded protein is CASSLGTEAITETQYF.

A note on this clonotype: Given a much more abundant clone one base away, this may be a read error. This chain connects TRBV7-2 to TRBJ1-1; D not resolved. V was clipped by 5 bases and J by 7 bases, with 11 bases between them. The CDR3 runs to 12 residues. Germline assignment: CDR1 SGHTA and CDR2 FQGNSA. The CDR3 DNA reads as TGTGCCAGCAGCCCGAGCCCGGGTGAAGCTTTCTTT. Its translation is CASSPSPGEAFF.

With respect to this clonotype: A much larger clonotype is one base distant, so this may be a read error. The V call is TRBV7-4, the J call TRBJ1-5, with a possible D match to TRBD1 (6 bases). Per the germline V gene, CDR1 is SGHVT and CDR2 is SQSDAQ. V dropped 6 bases and J dropped 5 bases, with 14 bases sitting between them. The CDR3 is 14 residues long. CDR3 coding DNA: TGTGCCAGCAGAGCAGGGGCAGGGGATCAGCCCCAGCATTTT. It translates to CASRAGAGDQPQHF.

V usage is TRBV7-9 and J usage is TRBJ1-4; D not certain. The germline V and J ends were trimmed by 5 bases and 8 bases, with 15 bases remaining between them. From germline, CDR1 is SEHNR and CDR2 FQNEAQ (reference sequence). This CDR3 comprises 14 residues. The CDR3 sequence: CASSESGRIEKLFF. The CDR3 coding sequence is TGTGCCAGCAGCGAGAGTGGACGGATAGAAAAACTGTTTTTT.

The chain employs TRBV19 and TRBJ1-5; D unresolved. Germline V gives CDR1 LNHDA, CDR2 SQIVND (reference sequence). V was pared by 11 bases and J by 8 bases, with 16 bases between. The CDR3 has 12 amino acids. The CDR3 sequence is CAWSVGRKPQHF. CDR3 coding DNA: TGTGCCTGGAGTGTAGGCAGAAAGCCCCAGCATTTT. Full variable domain (rest looked up from reference TRBV19 and TRBJ1-5): DGGITQSPKYLFRKEGQNVTLSCEQNLNHDAMYWYRQDPGQGLRLIYYSQIVNDFQKGDIAEGYSVSREKKESFPLTVTSAQKNPTAFYLCAWSVGRKPQHFGDGTRLSIL.

In this sample, this clonotype turned up a few times. The chain joins TRBV7-9 to TRBJ2-2; TRBD2 matches 10 bases. V was pared by 1 base and J by 2 bases, with 4 bases of the junction left unmatched. The CDR3 is 17 amino acids. The germline V gene encodes CDR1 SEHNR and CDR2 FQNEAQ (reference sequence). As DNA, the CDR3 is TGTGCCAGCAGCTTAGAACTAGCGGGACTTAACACCGGGGAGCTGTTTTTT. It codes for CASSLELAGLNTGELFF.

This clonotype was picked up one time. The chain is built from TRBV29-1 and TRBJ2-7; TRBD2 matches 7 bases. The CDR3 contains 11 residues. The J segment lost 4 bases and the V segment lost 8 bases, leaving 5 bases of the junction unmatched. Per the germline V gene, CDR1 is SQVTM and CDR2 is ANQGSEA. The CDR3 is CSSLGGYEQYF. DNA of the CDR3: TGCAGCAGTTTGGGAGGGTACGAGCAGTACTTC.

The rearrangement links TRBV19 to TRBJ2-2, with no clear D. Germline V lookup: CDR1 LNHDA, CDR2 SQIVND (reference sequence). The CDR3 covers 12 residues. V was pared by 3 bases and J by 7 bases, with 6 bases between. CDR3 nucleotides: TGTGCCAGTAGTATTCTGAGCGGGGAGCTGTTTTTT. It yields the protein CASSILSGELFF.

This clonotype has a count of ten or more. V gene TRBV7-9 combines with J gene TRBJ2-7; D call uncertain. With 5 bases removed from V and 3 bases from J, the gap between germline ends came to 8 bases. The CDR3 is made up of 12 amino acids. Germline V gene data show CDR1 as SEHNR and CDR2 as FQNEAQ (reference sequence). CDR3 loop: CASSASRYEQYF. Written as DNA, the CDR3 is TGTGCCAGCAGCGCCTCCCGCTACGAGCAGTACTTC.

Ten or more counts support this clonotype. The chain joins TRBV19 to TRBJ2-2, with D uncertain. The V end lost 6 bases, the J end lost 4 bases, and 9 bases lay between the germline ends. The CDR3 has 13 residues. In germline, CDR1 is LNHDA, CDR2 SQIVND (reference sequence). CDR3 residues: CASRSLVTGELFF. The CDR3 DNA is TGTGCCAGTAGATCGTTGGTCACCGGGGAGCTGTTTTTT.

Only a few counts were recorded for this clonotype. The chain has TRBV5-4 and TRBJ2-7; D could derive from TRBD1 or TRBD2 (6 bases each). V was clipped by 4 bases and J by 2 bases, with 16 bases between them. The CDR3 covers 15 residues. Germline CDR1 and CDR2: SGHNT and YYREEE (reference sequence). CDR3 loop: CASSKNPGAAYEQYF. CDR3 DNA: TGTGCCAGCAGCAAGAATCCGGGGGCGGCCTACGAGCAGTACTTC.

Many counts were recorded for this clonotype. V gene TRBV6-1 combines with J gene TRBJ1-2, with D perhaps matching TRBD1 (6 bases). The length of the CDR3 is 14 residues. Germline loops: CDR1 MNHNS, CDR2 SASEGT. Between the trimmed V and J ends, which lost 0 bases and 10 bases, there was a span of 15 bases. The CDR3 protein is CASSEAAGAEVYTF. The CDR3 DNA reads as TGTGCCAGCAGTGAAGCGGCAGGGGCGGAGGTCTACACCTTC.